This T cell receptor (beta chain) was sequenced in a study of T cell changes during pregnancy in multiple sclerosis. Repertoires were generated with immunoSEQ multiplex PCR, while TCRdb's copy carries only in-frame clones and drops some. The sample contains fewer than 40,000 clones, roughly nine tenths of which appear only once. From germline, CDR1 is MNHEY and CDR2 SVGAGI. V lost 6 bases, J lost 2 bases, and 7 bases stayed unmatched. The CDR3 covers 15 residues. This specimen was CD4+ T cells from peripheral blood mononuclear cells, taken in the second trimester of pregnancy. The genes are TRBV6-5 and TRBJ2-1; 7 nucleotides align to TRBD2. The sequence came from a female donor with multiple sclerosis, enrolled in a pregnancy study. The CDR3 loop is CASSLTSVAYNEQFF. The CDR3 bases are TGTGCCAGCAGCCTTACTAGCGTTGCCTACAATGAGCAGTTCTTC.